This TCR beta chain was documented in a study of blood T cell repertoires in COVID-19. Looking at the study overall: Italy, Spain and the United States were the sources of the convalescent and acute COVID-19 samples. Sample material is recorded as cDNA or gDNA derived from T cells, B-cell-depleted T cells, or PBMCs.

The method was immunoSEQ multiplex PCR; TCRdb's version includes in-frame clones alone and lacks a portion of them. This table has 240,000 or so clones, about 90% appearing once. Germline CDR1 and CDR2: MNHEY and SVGEGT. With 4 bases clipped from V and 4 bases from J, the junction kept 4 bases outside the gene matches. The CDR3 has 15 residues. Participants were aged about 18 to 100 years from roughly 26 US areas. Self-reported history from a screening survey and questionnaire set each donor's cohort. The specimen was PBMCs or T cells enriched from blood (not recorded which). The TCR originated in a man aged 45-65 years who had been exposed to COVID-19. The chain is built from TRBV6-2 or TRBV6-3 and TRBJ2-2, with 9 bases aligning to TRBD1. The CDR3 region is CASSFTGGGTGELFF. CDR3 coding DNA: TGTGCCAGCAGTTTTACAGGGGGCGGCACCGGGGAGCTGTTTTTT.